This TCR beta chain was sequenced in a study of blood T cell repertoires in COVID-19. At the level of the study: Some COVID-19 samples were acute and others convalescent; all came from the United States, Italy and Spain. PBMCs, B-cell-depleted T cells, or T cells were the source of the cDNA or gDNA that made up the material.

CDR3 length: 13 amino acids. Germline V gene data show CDR1 as SGHRS and CDR2 as YFSETQ. V shed 5 bases, J shed 8 bases, and the junction held 8 bases outside the gene matches. Sequencing was performed with immunoSEQ multiplex PCR; in TCRdb, only in-frame clones are kept and a portion is missing. The data contain about 340,000 clones, 86% of them singletons. This clonotype originated in an older woman with COVID-19, enrolled during active disease. This chain connects TRBV5-1 to TRBJ1-2, with TRBD1 matching 8 bases. Sequences were obtained from peripheral blood. CDR3 coding DNA: TGCGCCAGCAGTTCGACAGGGGAAAGGGGCTACACCTTC. The encoded protein is CASSSTGERGYTF.